This T cell receptor beta chain was identified in a study of blood T cell repertoires in COVID-19. Study as a whole: COVID-19 samples from acute and convalescent phases originated in the United States, Italy and Spain.

Method: immunoSEQ multiplex PCR; TCRdb's copy keeps in-frame clones and lacks some. The sample gives over 150,000 clones, around nine tenths of which show up once; approximately 0.5% is in the top ten. Sequencing was carried out using peripheral blood. The receptor comes from a man in his sixties with COVID-19, enrolled during active disease.

The CDR3 DNA reads as TGTGCCAGCAGTTACCTACAGTACAATGAGCAGTTCTTC. Amino acid sequence: CASSYLQYNEQFF. The rearrangement joins TRBV6-2 or TRBV6-3 to TRBJ2-1; D not certain. The V gene lost 2 bases and the J gene lost 4 bases, with 6 bases spanning the gap. The CDR3 length is 13 residues. In germline, CDR1 is MNHEY, CDR2 SVGEGT.